Described below is a single TCR beta chain sequence and its context. Its antigen is undetermined. This sample was taken from a study of cytomegalovirus exposure and HLA in healthy donors. Study-wide results and limits: Per a later analysis, HLA-associated TCR beta chains showed more clonal expansion than other, equally common TCR beta chains.

The primer mix had 60 Vbeta and 13 Jbeta primers. Measured with immunoSEQ multiplex PCR; TCRdb has only the in-frame clones, and not every one. The sample consists of 95,000 to 150,000 clones, approximately 80% of them appearing once. The germline V gene encodes CDR1 SGHVS and CDR2 FNYEAQ. The CDR3 contains 14 residues. The V gene lost 5 bases and the J gene lost 3 bases, with 14 bases spanning the gap. The sample consisted of PBMCs. The V gene is TRBV7-6, the J gene TRBJ2-7; maybe TRBD2 (5 bases). This sequence originates from a human donor in good health. For the CDR3, the DNA is TGTGCCAGCAGCCCAATCCCCGGGAACTACGAGCAGTACTTC. Translated: CASSPIPGNYEQYF. The complete variable domain, with remaining parts taken from reference TRBV7-6 and TRBJ2-7, reads GAGVSQSPRYKVTKRGQDVALRCDPISGHVSLYWYRQALGQGPEFLTYFNYEAQQDKSGLPNDRFSAERPEGSISTLTIQRTEQRDSAMYRCASSPIPGNYEQYFGPGTRLTVT.